Presented here are 26 T cell receptor beta chains from one specimen sequenced in a study of blood T cells in healthy people across ages. The use of a sample-barcoded 5' primer and a J-beta primer mix characterized a second PCR of about 6 to 11 cycles. Via MiXCR, TCRdb re-called the 5' RACE reads, giving one row per CDR3 protein. Among roughly 800,000 distinct CDR3 sequences, 53% were seen once, and the ten largest hold approximately 41%. Input material: blood. The receptor source for this set is a man older than 75 in good health.

The J gene is TRBJ1-2, the V gene TRBV18, with no clear D. The CDR3 is 15 amino acids. V was clipped by 3 bases and J by 6 bases, with 17 bases between them. The germline V gene encodes CDR1 KGHSH and CDR2 LQKENI. The CDR3 sequence: CASSPSTDRRDGYTF. The CDR3 nucleotides are TGTGCCAGCTCACCCAGTACAGACCGAAGGGATGGCTACACCTTC.

This clonotype was seen a few times. One junction end disagrees with the germline gene, perhaps due to a read error. J is TRBJ2-7 and V is TRBV7-2, with unresolved D. This CDR3 has 15 residues. CDR1 and CDR2 (germline): SGHTA, FQGNSA. CDR3 nucleotides: TGTGCCAGCAGTTTAGATATAGCCAGTTCCTACGAGCAGTACTTC. Translating gives CASSLDIASSYEQYF. Based on the CDR3 plus reference TRBV7-2 and TRBJ2-7, the full variable domain is GAGVSQSPSNKVTEKGKDVELRCDPISGHTALYWYRQSLGQGLEFLIYFQGNSAPDKSGLPSDRFSAERTGGSVSTLTIQRTQQEDSAVYLCASSLDIASSYEQYFGPGTRLTVT.

This sequence joins TRBV24-1 and TRBJ1-2; D may be TRBD1 (6 bases). CDR3 length equals 15 residues. The germline V gene has CDR1 KGHDR and CDR2 SFDVKD. V was pared by 4 bases and J by 8 bases, with 19 bases between. This chain's CDR3 is CATSDTRSQGNGYTF. In DNA, the CDR3 is TGTGCCACCAGTGACACCCGAAGCCAGGGGAACGGCTACACCTTC.

The chain combines TRBV20-1 with TRBJ2-1; D is perhaps TRBD2 (6 bases). Germline V gene sequence: CDR1 DFQATT, CDR2 SNEGSKA (reference sequence). The CDR3 consists of 15 residues. Trimming removed 6 bases from V and 1 base from J, with 16 bases in between. The CDR3 loop reads CSASELAGSYNEQFF. Written as DNA, the CDR3 is TGCAGTGCCTCAGAACTAGCAGGTTCCTACAATGAGCAGTTCTTC.

This clonotype was recorded once. The DNA of the CDR3 is TGTGCCAGCCGGAAGGGTACCGGGACAGGGGGAAGGAGAAATTCACCCCTCCACTTT. It specifies CASRKGTGTGGRRNSPLHF. The chain employs TRBV27 and TRBJ1-6; TRBD1 agrees at 11 bases. This CDR3 has 19 residues. The germline V gene has CDR1 MNHEY and CDR2 SMNVEV (reference sequence). V gave up 8 bases and J gave up 7 bases; unmatched junction bases: 19.

This chain joins TRBV7-3 and TRBJ2-1, with D perhaps TRBD1 (6 bases). Germline V gene data show CDR1 as SGHTA and CDR2 as FQGTGA. CDR3 size: 15 residues. The V end lost 5 bases, the J end lost 9 bases, and 20 bases lay between the germline ends. The CDR3 region has the DNA TGTGCCAGCAGCCTAGGTCCCGACAGGTTTGGTGAGCAGTTCTTC. This gives the protein CASSLGPDRFGEQFF.

V gene TRBV6-5 combines with J gene TRBJ1-1; D is uncertain. This CDR3 has 15 amino acids. V shed 4 bases and J shed 2 bases, with 14 bases lying between them. The V gene's germline CDR1 is MNHEY and CDR2 SVGAGI. CDR3 sequence (DNA): TGTGCCAGCAGTTGGAGATCCGGACCCAACACTGAAGCTTTCTTT. It yields the protein CASSWRSGPNTEAFF.

The chain recombines TRBV12-3 or TRBV12-4 with TRBJ2-5; D is possibly TRBD1 or TRBD2 (5 bases each). The better agreement between TRBJ2-7 and the DNA end casts doubt on the J call. This CDR3 contains 14 residues. CDR3 loop: CASSRDLRSYEQYF. CDR3 in DNA: TGTGCCAGCAGCCGGGACCTACGTTCATACGAGCAGTACTTC.

The chain has TRBV7-9 and TRBJ2-1; 9 nucleotides agree with TRBD2. Per germline, CDR1 SEHNR and CDR2 FQNEAQ (reference sequence). The CDR3 runs to 16 residues. V was pared by 5 bases and J by 4 bases, with 9 bases of the junction left unmatched. CDR3 DNA: TGTGCCAGCAGCCCCGCAAGCGGGAGGCGGTACAATGAGCAGTTCTTC. This encodes CASSPASGRRYNEQFF.

This rearrangement joins TRBV27 to TRBJ2-5; D assignment may be TRBD1 or TRBD2 (5 bases each). Per the germline V gene, CDR1 is MNHEY and CDR2 is SMNVEV (reference sequence). This CDR3 comprises 12 residues. Deletions cut 4 bases from V and 9 bases from J, with 12 bases between. This chain's CDR3 is CASSSPPGPQYF. The CDR3 nucleotides are TGTGCCAGCAGTTCCCCACCGGGGCCCCAGTACTTC.

The V and J genes are TRBV20-1 and TRBJ2-1; TRBD2 aligns across 9 bases. The germline V gene encodes CDR1 DFQATT and CDR2 SNEGSKA (reference sequence). The CDR3 runs 15 residues. J lost 7 bases, V lost 1 base, and 8 bases had no gene match. The CDR3 loop is CSARVSAGGGNEQFF. CDR3 sequence (DNA): TGCAGTGCTAGAGTGTCAGCGGGAGGTGGGAATGAGCAGTTCTTC.

The chain uses TRBV9 and TRBJ1-4; D is possibly TRBD1 (5 bases). This CDR3 spans 15 amino acids. Germline V gene data show CDR1 as SGDLS and CDR2 as YYNGEE. V shed 0 bases and J shed 8 bases, with 14 bases lying between them. CDR3 amino acids: CASSVALGETEKLFF. The DNA for the CDR3 is TGTGCCAGCAGCGTAGCTTTGGGGGAAACCGAAAAACTGTTTTTT.

The V gene is TRBV10-3, the J gene TRBJ2-5; 12 bases agree with TRBD2. With 5 bases clipped from V and 2 bases from J, the junction kept 3 bases outside the gene matches. Per the germline V gene, CDR1 is ENHRY and CDR2 is SYGVKD. CDR3 size: 15 residues. CDR3 nucleotide sequence: TGTGCCATCAGTTCCGGACTAGCGGGACAAGAGACCCAGTACTTC. Protein: CAISSGLAGQETQYF.

This sequence joins TRBV6-5 and TRBJ2-7, with 11 bases fitting TRBD1. CDR1 and CDR2 from the germline V gene are MNHEY and SVGAGI. Trimming took 0 bases from V and 2 from J; bases not matched to a gene: 9. The CDR3 loop spans 18 amino acids. CDR3 DNA sequence: TGTGCCAGCAGTTACTCGAATATATGGGGACAGGGGGCCTACGAGCAGTACTTC. Encoded protein: CASSYSNIWGQGAYEQYF.

The CDR3 DNA reads as TGCGCCAGCAGCTTGGGGGGCAGTAGAGGGGAGCAGTACTTC. Translation: CASSLGGSRGEQYF. V is TRBV5-1 and J is TRBJ2-7; D assignment may be TRBD1 or TRBD2 (5 bases each). The CDR3 length is 14 residues. Germline V gives CDR1 SGHRS, CDR2 YFSETQ. V was cut by 0 bases and J by 7 bases, with 14 bases left in between.

This clonotype was observed a few times. This rearrangement joins TRBV7-9 to TRBJ2-6, with TRBD1 identical over 8 bases. The junction had 8 bases not matched to a gene; V was cut back by 7 bases and J by 0 bases. Germline V lookup: CDR1 SEHNR, CDR2 FQNEAQ (reference sequence). The CDR3 consists of 17 residues. CDR3 nucleotides: TGTGCCAGCAAGCCGGGACAGGTTCTCTCTGGGGCCAACGTCCTGACTTTC. Translated: CASKPGQVLSGANVLTF.

The V and J genes are TRBV20-1 and TRBJ2-3, with 8 nucleotides matching TRBD2. This CDR3 comprises 13 residues. Germline V lookup: CDR1 DFQATT, CDR2 SNEGSKA (reference sequence). After removal of 3 bases from V and 4 bases from J, the junction contained 3 bases not matched to a gene. CDR3 sequence reads: CSASSGGADTQYF. The CDR3 DNA reads as TGCAGTGCTAGTTCGGGGGGGGCAGATACGCAGTATTTT.

The chain couples TRBV14 to TRBJ2-7; D not resolved. The V gene's germline CDR1 is SGHDN and CDR2 FVKESK. V was pared by 3 bases and J by 7 bases, with 16 bases between. CDR3 length equals 14 residues. CDR3 protein: CASSQRVKKQEQYF. The DNA of the CDR3 is TGTGCCAGCAGCCAGAGAGTCAAGAAGCAGGAGCAGTACTTC. Combining the CDR3 with reference TRBV14 and TRBJ2-7 gives the whole variable domain EAGVTQFPSHSVIEKGQTVTLRCDPISGHDNLYWYRRVMGKEIKFLLHFVKESKQDESGMPNNRFLAERTGGTYSTLKVQPAELEDSGVYFCASSQRVKKQEQYFGPGTRLTVT.

This chain links TRBV3-1 with TRBJ2-7; perhaps TRBD2 as D (6 bases). Trimming shortened V by 0 bases and J by 3 bases, and 15 bases separated the two germline ends. CDR3 length equals 16 residues. CDR1 is LGHDT and CDR2 is YNNKEL in the germline V gene (reference sequence). As DNA, the CDR3 is TGTGCCAGCAGCCAAGAAACGCGGCTAGCGCTCTACGAGCAGTACTTC. It translates to CASSQETRLALYEQYF.

The chain recombines TRBV12-3 or TRBV12-4 with TRBJ2-6, with 7 bases identical to TRBD1. The CDR3 length is 17 residues. V shed 1 base and J 2 bases; nucleotides not matched to a gene: 5. CDR3 nucleotides: TGTGCCAGCAGTTTAGGGATACAGGGGACTGGGGCCAACGTCCTGACTTTC. Encoded protein: CASSLGIQGTGANVLTF.

This clonotype came up a few times. The chain links TRBV20-1 to TRBJ2-1; tentative D call: TRBD1 (5 bases). The CDR3 runs to 18 residues. Trimming cost V 3 bases and J 0 bases, with 21 bases left between them. Per germline, CDR1 DFQATT and CDR2 SNEGSKA (reference sequence). CDR3 loop: CSASDSRQSPSSYNEQFF. DNA of the CDR3: TGCAGTGCTAGCGACAGCCGACAAAGCCCGAGCTCCTACAATGAGCAGTTCTTC.

The gene calls are TRBV29-1 and TRBJ1-2; D gene uncertain. The CDR3 loop spans 17 amino acids. Germline lookup yields CDR1 SQVTM and CDR2 ANQGSEA. V was trimmed by 1 base and J by 0 bases, leaving 18 bases between them. CDR3 DNA sequence: TGCAGCGTTGAAGCTCGGACTTGGGCGAATGCTAACTATGGCTACACCTTC. Translated, it gives CSVEARTWANANYGYTF.

The genes are TRBV20-1 and TRBJ2-1; 7 positions agree with TRBD1. Trimming cost V 6 bases and J 3 bases; bases outside gene matches: 8. Germline V gene data show CDR1 as DFQATT and CDR2 as SNEGSKA (reference sequence). The CDR3 length is 14 residues. CDR3 coding DNA: TGCAGTGCCCCGGGACAGATTCTCTACAATGAGCAGTTCTTC. Translation: CSAPGQILYNEQFF.

The gene calls are TRBV29-1 and TRBJ1-2, with D uncertain. Trimming left V 7 bases short and J 1 base short, with 16 bases between. Germline CDR1 is SQVTM and CDR2 is ANQGSEA. This CDR3 region has 14 residues. CDR3 loop: CSARSREINYGYTF. The DNA for the CDR3 is TGCAGCGCCCGCTCGAGGGAGATTAACTATGGCTACACCTTC.

The chain carries TRBV5-1 and TRBJ1-1; D is uncertain. Germline lookup yields CDR1 SGHRS and CDR2 YFSETQ. The CDR3 is 13 residues long. V dropped 2 bases and J dropped 4 bases, with 9 bases sitting between them. The CDR3 here is CASSLDGITEAFF. CDR3 in DNA: TGCGCCAGCAGCTTAGACGGGATCACTGAAGCTTTCTTT. Variable domain in full (rest from reference TRBV5-1 and TRBJ1-1): KAGVTQTPRYLIKTRGQQVTLSCSPISGHRSVSWYQQTPGQGLQFLFEYFSETQRNKGNFPGRFSGRQFSNSRSEMNVSTLELGDSALYLCASSLDGITEAFFGQGTRLTVV.

This chain connects TRBV20-1 to TRBJ2-5; D may be TRBD2 (5 bases). Germline V CDR1 and CDR2: DFQATT, SNEGSKA (reference sequence). This CDR3 has 15 residues. V was clipped by 0 bases and J by 6 bases, with 17 bases between them. The CDR3: CSARDQGLGKKTQYF. In DNA form, the CDR3 reads TGCAGTGCTAGAGATCAAGGACTTGGGAAGAAGACCCAGTACTTC.